What follows are 2 T cell receptor beta chains derived from one specimen sequenced in a study of blood T cell repertoires in COVID-19. Profiling relied on immunoSEQ multiplex PCR, and the TCRdb table lists in-frame clones only, not all of them. The table shows 150,000 to 200,000 clones, with about 83% occurring only once. The sequencing sample was made of peripheral blood. These receptor sequences come from a man between 18 and 35 years old with active or convalescent COVID-19.

The V gene is TRBV5-8, the J gene TRBJ1-6; D remains unclear. V was trimmed by 0 bases and J by 8 bases, leaving 6 bases between them. Looked up from germline, CDR1 is SGHTS and CDR2 is YDEGEE. CDR3 length equals 13 residues. The CDR3 DNA reads TGTGCCAGCAGCTTGGGCGTCGATTCACCCCTCCACTTT. Encoded protein: CASSLGVDSPLHF.

The chain combines TRBV5-6 with TRBJ2-5; 9 nucleotides line up with TRBD2. The CDR3 loop spans 13 amino acids. After removal of 5 bases from V and 3 bases from J, the junction contained 2 bases not matched to a gene. CDR1 and CDR2 from the germline V gene are SGHDT and YYEEEE. In DNA form, the CDR3 reads TGTGCCAGCAGATTAGCGGGGGAAGAGACCCAGTACTTC. Translated, it gives CASRLAGEETQYF.